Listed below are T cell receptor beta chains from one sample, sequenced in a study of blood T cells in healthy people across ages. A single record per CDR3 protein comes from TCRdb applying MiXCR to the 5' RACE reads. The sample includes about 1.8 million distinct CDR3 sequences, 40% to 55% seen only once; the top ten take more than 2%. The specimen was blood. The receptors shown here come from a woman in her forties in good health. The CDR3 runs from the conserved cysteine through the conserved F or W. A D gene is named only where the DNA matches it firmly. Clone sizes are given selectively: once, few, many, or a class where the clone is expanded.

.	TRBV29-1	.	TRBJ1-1	CSVDSVPGLGTEAFF
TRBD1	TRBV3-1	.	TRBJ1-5	CASSERTGVQPQHF
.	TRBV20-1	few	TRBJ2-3	CSAIAGSTDTQYF
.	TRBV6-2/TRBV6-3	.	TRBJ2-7	CASGLGGGAAYEQYF
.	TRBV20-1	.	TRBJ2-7	CSAFHAGLAYEQYF
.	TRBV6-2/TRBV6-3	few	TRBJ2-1	CASSSTNPGRVGYNEQFF
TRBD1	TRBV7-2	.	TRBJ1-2	CASSLVSGQIIDGYTF
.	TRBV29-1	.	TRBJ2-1	CSVEWQIDEQFF
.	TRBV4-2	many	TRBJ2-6	CASSQGGGAGANVLTF
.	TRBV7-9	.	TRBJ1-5	CASSSLDVVPNQPQHF
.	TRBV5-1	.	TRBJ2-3	CASSPEGQGPTDTQYF
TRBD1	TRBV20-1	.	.	CSAPDRGKNEQYF
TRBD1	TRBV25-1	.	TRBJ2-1	CASSEFKLTGARGETQFF
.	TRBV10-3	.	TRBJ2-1	CAISDFNRYEGNEQFF
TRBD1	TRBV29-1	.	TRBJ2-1	CSVVGQGMVYETQFF
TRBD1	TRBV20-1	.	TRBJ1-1	CSAQIPTGANTEAFF
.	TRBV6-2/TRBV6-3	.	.	CASSYLGEGLGTYNEQYF
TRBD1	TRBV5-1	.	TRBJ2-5	CASSPLVDRAGGEQYF
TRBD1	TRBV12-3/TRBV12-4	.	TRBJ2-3	CANTDRVSNTQYF
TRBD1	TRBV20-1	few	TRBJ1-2	CSARAGGDYGYTF
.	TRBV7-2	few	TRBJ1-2	CASSLSQDNGYTF
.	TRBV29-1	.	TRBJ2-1	CSVSDLYNEQFF
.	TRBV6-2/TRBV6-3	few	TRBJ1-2	CASSPLRKDAYGYTF
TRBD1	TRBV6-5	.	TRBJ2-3	CASSYSRGQKDTQYF
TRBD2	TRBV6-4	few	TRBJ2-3	CASSDSSASGRHTQYF
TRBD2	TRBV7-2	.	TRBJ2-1	CASSLGTSGKFF
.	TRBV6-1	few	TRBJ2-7	CASSPSTLRPQGMHEQYF
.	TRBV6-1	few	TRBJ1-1	CASSASYGFGPPTTEAFF
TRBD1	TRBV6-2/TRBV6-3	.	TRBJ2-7	CATSTGGLFEQYF
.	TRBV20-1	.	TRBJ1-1	CSARNARRTAEAFF
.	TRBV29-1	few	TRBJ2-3	CSLTSTPFIPDTQYF
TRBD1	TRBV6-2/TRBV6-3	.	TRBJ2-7	CASSPGQDSSYEQYF
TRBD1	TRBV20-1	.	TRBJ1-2	CSAPGQEIYGYTF
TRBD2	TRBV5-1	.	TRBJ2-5	CASSLLGGGIETQYF
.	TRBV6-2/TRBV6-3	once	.	CASSTSFEQYF